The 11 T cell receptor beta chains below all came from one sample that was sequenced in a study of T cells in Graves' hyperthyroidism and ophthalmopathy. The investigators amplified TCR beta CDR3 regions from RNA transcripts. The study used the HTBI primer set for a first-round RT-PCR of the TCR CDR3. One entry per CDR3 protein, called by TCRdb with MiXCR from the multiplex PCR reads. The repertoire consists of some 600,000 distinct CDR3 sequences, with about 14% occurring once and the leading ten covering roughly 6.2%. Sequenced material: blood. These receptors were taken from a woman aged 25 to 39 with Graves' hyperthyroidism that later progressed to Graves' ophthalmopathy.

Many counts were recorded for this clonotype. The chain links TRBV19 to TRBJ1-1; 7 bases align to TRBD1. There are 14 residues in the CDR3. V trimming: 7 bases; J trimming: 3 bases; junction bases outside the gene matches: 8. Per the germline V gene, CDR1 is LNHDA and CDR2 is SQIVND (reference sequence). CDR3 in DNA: TGTGCCAGTAAAAACAGGGGTCGGGACACTGAAGCTTTCTTT. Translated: CASKNRGRDTEAFF.

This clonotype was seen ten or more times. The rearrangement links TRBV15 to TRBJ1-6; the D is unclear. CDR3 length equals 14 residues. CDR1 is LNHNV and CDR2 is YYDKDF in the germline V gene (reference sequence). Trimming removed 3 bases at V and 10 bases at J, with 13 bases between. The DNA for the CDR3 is TGTGCCACCAGCAGTAGTCCGGGCCAATCACCCCTCCACTTT. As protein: CATSSSPGQSPLHF.

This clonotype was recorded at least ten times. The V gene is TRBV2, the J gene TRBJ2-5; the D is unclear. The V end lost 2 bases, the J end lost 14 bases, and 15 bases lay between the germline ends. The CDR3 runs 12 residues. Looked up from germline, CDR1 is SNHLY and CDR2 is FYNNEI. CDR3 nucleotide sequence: TGTGCCAGCAGTGAACATGGTGCCGGAAAATACTTC. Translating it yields CASSEHGAGKYF.

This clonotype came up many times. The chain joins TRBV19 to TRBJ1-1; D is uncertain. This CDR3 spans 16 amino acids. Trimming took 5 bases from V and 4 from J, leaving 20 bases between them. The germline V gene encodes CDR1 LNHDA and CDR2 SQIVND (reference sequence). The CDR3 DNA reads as TGTGCCAGTAGTGCACTCCATCAAGCAAGGAGCACTGAAGCTTTCTTT. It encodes CASSALHQARSTEAFF.

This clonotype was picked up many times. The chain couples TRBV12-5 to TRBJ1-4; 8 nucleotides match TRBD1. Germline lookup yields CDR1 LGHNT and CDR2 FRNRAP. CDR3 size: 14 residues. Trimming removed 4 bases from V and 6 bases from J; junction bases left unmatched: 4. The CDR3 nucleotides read TGTGCTAGTGGTTCCAGGGGGCTTGATGAAAAACTGTTTTTT. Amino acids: CASGSRGLDEKLFF.

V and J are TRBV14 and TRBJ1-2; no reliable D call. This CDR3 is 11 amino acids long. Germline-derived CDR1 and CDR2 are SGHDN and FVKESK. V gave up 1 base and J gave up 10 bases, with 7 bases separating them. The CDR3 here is CASSQGSLYTF. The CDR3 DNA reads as TGTGCCAGCAGCCAAGGGAGTCTCTACACCTTC.

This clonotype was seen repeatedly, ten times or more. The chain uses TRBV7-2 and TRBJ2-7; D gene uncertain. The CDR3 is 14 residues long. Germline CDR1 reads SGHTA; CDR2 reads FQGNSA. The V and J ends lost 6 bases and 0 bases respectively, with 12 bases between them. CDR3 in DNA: TGTGCCAGCAGGTACACTCTAAGCTCCTACGAGCAGTACTTC. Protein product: CASRYTLSSYEQYF. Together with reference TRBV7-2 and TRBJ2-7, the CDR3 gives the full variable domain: GAGVSQSPSNKVTEKGKDVELRCDPISGHTALYWYRQSLGQGLEFLIYFQGNSAPDKSGLPSDRFSAERTGGSVSTLTIQRTQQEDSAVYLCASRYTLSSYEQYFGPGTRLTVT.

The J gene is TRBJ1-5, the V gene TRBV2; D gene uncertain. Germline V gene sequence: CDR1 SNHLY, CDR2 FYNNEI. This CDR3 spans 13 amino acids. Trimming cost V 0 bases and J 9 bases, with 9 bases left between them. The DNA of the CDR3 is TGTGCCAGCAGTGAAGCGTTAGGAAGGCCCCAGCATTTT. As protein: CASSEALGRPQHF.

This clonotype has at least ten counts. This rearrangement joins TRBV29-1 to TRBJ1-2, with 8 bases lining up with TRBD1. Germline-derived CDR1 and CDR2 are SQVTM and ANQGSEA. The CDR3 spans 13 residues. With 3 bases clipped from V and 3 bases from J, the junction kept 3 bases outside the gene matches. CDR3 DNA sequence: TGCAGCGTTGACCAGGGGGCGGACTATGGCTACACCTTC. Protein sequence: CSVDQGADYGYTF.

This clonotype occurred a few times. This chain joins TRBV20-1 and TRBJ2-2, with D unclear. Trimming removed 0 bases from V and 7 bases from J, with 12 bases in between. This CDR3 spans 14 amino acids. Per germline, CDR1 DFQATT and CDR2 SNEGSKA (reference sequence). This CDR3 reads CSARERQSLGELFF. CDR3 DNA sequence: TGCAGTGCTAGAGAGAGGCAGAGTCTCGGGGAGCTGTTTTTT.

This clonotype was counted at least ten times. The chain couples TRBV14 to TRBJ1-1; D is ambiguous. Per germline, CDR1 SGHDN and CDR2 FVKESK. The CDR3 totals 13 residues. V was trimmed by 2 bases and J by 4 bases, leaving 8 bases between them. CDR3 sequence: CASSQISSTEAFF. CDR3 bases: TGTGCCAGCAGCCAAATTTCGAGCACTGAAGCTTTCTTT.